This T cell receptor (beta chain) was observed in a study of T cells in localized non-small cell lung cancer. Study-level results: Adjacent lung had a median around 50 of the 100 largest tumor clones.

V dropped 8 bases and J dropped 6; count of bases not matched to a gene: 8. The CDR3 sequence is 14 residues long. Germline lookup yields CDR1 LNHDA and CDR2 SQIVND (reference sequence). A note on this clone: Its antigen is currently unknown.

Method: immunoSEQ multiplex PCR; TCRdb's copy keeps in-frame clones and lacks some. The data contain roughly 20,000 clones, roughly 90% of them singletons. V gene TRBV19 combines with J gene TRBJ2-2, with 8 bases aligning to TRBD1. This material consisted of peripheral blood, taken before any cancer treatment. The TCR sequence derives from an older male donor with stage I squamous cell lung carcinoma. CDR3 sequence reads: CASGNQGASGELFF. The CDR3 region has the DNA TGTGCCAGTGGCAATCAGGGGGCCTCCGGGGAGCTGTTTTTT.